This T cell receptor beta chain was sequenced for a study of identical twins. General study findings and limits: Findings depended on cross-sectional statistics rather than tracking the same donors.

Addition of a universal primer site occurred through template switching, and cDNA carried unique molecular identifiers. A single record per CDR3 protein comes from TCRdb applying MiXCR to the 5' RACE reads. This sample has 400,000 to 650,000 distinct CDR3 sequences; under 25% occur once, and the top ten carry about 0.93%. Germline trimming cut 3 bases from V and 5 bases from J; bases unmatched to any gene: 8. CDR1 is DFQATT and CDR2 is SNEGSKA in the germline V gene (reference sequence). CDR3 length: 14 residues. This clonotype showed up just a few times. Its antigen remains unknown. These records were also assigned to another study, of T cells expressing NK-cell markers. Per that paper: In several experiments, sorting was confined to alpha-beta TCR T cells through use of an anti-gamma-delta TCR antibody. There remained a lack of clarity about HCMV specificity of expanded NKG2C+ T cell clones.

J is TRBJ1-1 and V is TRBV20-1; 8 bases align to TRBD1. The sample comprised CD4+ T cells sorted from blood. The TCR originated in a woman aged 18-30 years in good health. The CDR3 bases are TGCAGTGCTAGTCGGGACAGGCAGCGGACTGAAGCTTTCTTT. Protein product: CSASRDRQRTEAFF.